The 31 T cell receptor beta chains listed next were all sequenced from one sample in a study of OX40 agonist ivuxolimab in advanced cancers. Profiled with immunoSEQ multiplex PCR; TCRdb holds only in-frame clones, not every one. The sample shows some 70,000 clones, roughly nine tenths of them seen only once. The specimen was CD4+ or CD8+ T cells sorted from blood, collected in a trial of the OX40 agonist ivuxolimab. The source is an adult with an advanced solid tumor such as melanoma, head and neck, liver or kidney cancer.

The chain carries TRBV19 and TRBJ2-7; 9 bases match TRBD1. The germline CDR1 and CDR2 sequences are LNHDA and SQIVND (reference sequence). This CDR3 comprises 13 residues. Trimming took 4 bases from V and 3 from J; bases not matched to a gene: 1. The CDR3 reads CASSRDRVYEQYF. CDR3 nucleotide sequence: TGTGCCAGTAGTAGGGACAGGGTCTACGAGCAGTACTTC.

The rearrangement uses TRBV11-2 and TRBJ1-2; D unresolved. V lost 2 bases, J lost 2 bases, and 18 bases lay in between. CDR1 and CDR2 from the germline V gene are SGHAT and FQNNGV. CDR3 length: 17 amino acids. For the CDR3, the DNA is TGTGCCAGCAGCTTATCAGCTATACGGGCCGCGAACTATGGCTACACCTTC. Its protein is CASSLSAIRAANYGYTF.

This rearrangement joins TRBV5-8 to TRBJ2-4; D gene ambiguous. The CDR3 runs to 15 residues. Germline V lookup: CDR1 SGHTS, CDR2 YDEGEE. Trimming stripped 2 bases from V and 4 bases from J, with 13 bases between. CDR3 residues: CASSFPQVLKNIQYF. The CDR3, as DNA: TGTGCCAGCAGCTTCCCGCAGGTCCTTAAAAACATTCAGTACTTC.

V usage is TRBV6-5 and J usage is TRBJ2-3; the D is unclear. This CDR3 region has 14 residues. Trimming took 5 bases from V and 0 from J, leaving 9 bases between them. Germline values: CDR1 MNHEY, CDR2 SVGAGI. DNA of the CDR3: TGTGCCAGCAGTAGGCGAAGCAGCACAGATACGCAGTATTTT. It yields the protein CASSRRSSTDTQYF.

The V gene is TRBV7-2, the J gene TRBJ2-3, with D tentatively TRBD1 or TRBD2 (5 bases each). The germline gives CDR1 SGHTA, CDR2 FQGNSA. Trimming left V 2 bases short and J 5 bases short, with 17 bases between. The CDR3 sequence is 16 residues long. The CDR3 DNA reads as TGTGCCAGCAGCTTAAATCGGGGCAAAACGGGAGATACGCAGTATTTT. Translation gives CASSLNRGKTGDTQYF.

CDR3 nucleotide sequence: TGTGCCAGCAGTTACGGGGGCCTAACAGATACGCAGTATTTT. This translates into CASSYGGLTDTQYF. The chain recombines TRBV6-5 with TRBJ2-3; D may be TRBD1 (6 bases). This CDR3 is 14 amino acids long. Per the germline V gene, CDR1 is MNHEY and CDR2 is SVGAGI. V was shortened by 2 bases and J by 3 bases, with 9 bases between the two germline ends.

The rearrangement links TRBV18 to TRBJ2-5; D remains unclear. Trimming stripped 4 bases from V and 5 bases from J, with 8 bases between. CDR1 and CDR2 (germline): KGHSH, LQKENI. The CDR3 is 12 residues long. CDR3 residues: CASSLLKETQYF. CDR3 nucleotides: TGTGCCAGCTCACTCCTAAAGGAGACCCAGTACTTC.

The V gene is TRBV10-3, the J gene TRBJ2-1; maybe TRBD2 (5 bases). Deletions cut 3 bases from V and 6 bases from J, with 12 bases between. The germline gives CDR1 ENHRY, CDR2 SYGVKD. The CDR3 has 14 residues. The CDR3 nucleotides are TGTGCCATCAGTGACGCCCTGGGGAGCAATGAGCAGTTCTTC. Protein product: CAISDALGSNEQFF.

V and J are TRBV7-8 and TRBJ2-5; D possibly corresponds to TRBD2 (6 bases). This CDR3 is 14 amino acids long. Germline CDR1 is SGHVS and CDR2 is FQNEAQ. The germline V and J ends were trimmed by 5 bases and 9 bases, with 19 bases remaining between them. CDR3 coding DNA: TGTGCCAGCAGCCCGGGGACTGTGGGGATTTCCCAGTACTTC. Its protein is CASSPGTVGISQYF.

This clone was seen a handful of times. The chain recombines TRBV11-2 with TRBJ1-2; no clear D. Germline assignment: CDR1 SGHAT and CDR2 FQNNGV. The CDR3 sequence is 13 residues long. The ends were cut back, 5 bases at V and 4 bases at J, with 11 bases in the middle. CDR3 bases: TGTGCCAGCAGCCTCACCGGGTTCTATGGCTACACCTTC. Its protein product is CASSLTGFYGYTF.

This clone was detected a few times. The chain uses TRBV4-1 and TRBJ1-2, with D maybe TRBD1 (5 bases). CDR1 and CDR2 (germline): MGHRA, YSYEKL. Trimming stripped 4 bases from V and 8 bases from J, with 14 bases between. The CDR3 is 13 residues long. CDR3: CASSLGTREGYTF. The CDR3 DNA is TGCGCCAGCAGCCTCGGGACCCGAGAGGGCTACACCTTC.

The V call is TRBV6-5, the J call TRBJ1-1, with 7 nucleotides matching TRBD1. V was clipped by 6 bases and J by 1 base; unmatched bases: 5. The CDR3 totals 14 residues. Germline V gene lookup returns CDR1 MNHEY and CDR2 SVGAGI. CDR3 sequence: CASSPRQGNTEAFF. In DNA form, the CDR3 reads TGTGCCAGCAGCCCCAGACAGGGGAACACTGAAGCTTTCTTT.

This clone came up a few times. The chain is built from TRBV6-5 and TRBJ1-2; 10 bases align to TRBD1. Germline assignment: CDR1 MNHEY and CDR2 SVGAGI. J lost 7 bases, V lost 6 bases, and 5 bases had no gene match. The CDR3 spans 13 residues. The CDR3 DNA reads TGTGCCAGCAGCGACAGGGGGCTAGGTGGCTACACCTTC. The encoded protein is CASSDRGLGGYTF.

This chain links TRBV18 with TRBJ2-7; D not resolved. V lost 0 bases to trimming and J lost 3 bases, with 9 bases between them. The CDR3 is 14 residues long. Germline-derived CDR1 and CDR2 are KGHSH and LQKENI. The DNA of the CDR3 is TGTGCCAGCTCACCACCGAGTGGGGTCTACGAGCAGTACTTC. It is translated as CASSPPSGVYEQYF.

J is TRBJ1-5 and V is TRBV27, with D uncertain. CDR1 and CDR2 (germline): MNHEY, SMNVEV (reference sequence). Trimming pared 2 bases from V and 6 bases from J, leaving 14 bases between. CDR3 length: 15 residues. The CDR3: CASSLRVGFLQPQHF. In DNA, the CDR3 is TGTGCCAGCAGTTTAAGGGTAGGCTTCCTTCAGCCCCAGCATTTT.

This clone appeared a few times. This chain uses TRBV6-6 with TRBJ2-1, with D tentatively TRBD1 (6 bases). The CDR3 sequence is 12 residues long. Trimming removed 2 bases from V and 12 bases from J, with 11 bases in between. Germline V CDR1 and CDR2: MNHNY, SVGAGI (reference sequence). The CDR3 loop reads CASSYRGSGQFF. The CDR3 coding sequence is TGTGCCAGCAGTTACAGGGGGTCGGGGCAGTTCTTC.

The chain is built from TRBV6-5 and TRBJ1-6; D not resolved. Germline CDR1 MNHEY, CDR2 SVGAGI. The CDR3 loop spans 16 amino acids. V lost 2 bases to trimming and J lost 10 bases, with 18 bases between them. The CDR3 is CASSYGPNRPGSPLHF. CDR3 coding DNA: TGTGCCAGCAGTTACGGGCCTAATCGACCAGGATCACCCCTCCACTTT.

V usage is TRBV19 and J usage is TRBJ2-3; D call uncertain. Germline V CDR1 and CDR2: LNHDA, SQIVND (reference sequence). Trimming took 3 bases from V and 1 from J, leaving 11 bases between them. The CDR3 consists of 15 residues. The DNA for the CDR3 is TGTGCCAGTAGTATCGAGGCCCGACGCACAGATACGCAGTATTTT. Protein sequence: CASSIEARRTDTQYF.

Written as DNA, the CDR3 is TGTGCCAGCAAGGGTTACAGGGGATTACAAGAGACCCAGTACTTC. Protein product: CASKGYRGLQETQYF. The rearrangement uses TRBV6-1 and TRBJ2-5; 7 bases agree with TRBD1. The CDR3 is made up of 15 amino acids. The V and J ends lost 7 bases and 2 bases, in that order; junction bases with no gene match: 10. In germline, CDR1 is MNHNS, CDR2 SASEGT.

This clone was detected a few times. V usage is TRBV4-1 and J usage is TRBJ1-5, with D possibly TRBD1 on 6 matching bases. Trimming removed 2 bases at V and 0 bases at J, with 8 bases between. The CDR3 extends over 15 amino acids. CDR1 MGHRA and CDR2 YSYEKL come from the germline V gene. CDR3 in DNA: TGCGCCAGCAGCCAAACAGGGATTAGCAATCAGCCCCAGCATTTT. Its translation: CASSQTGISNQPQHF.

The gene calls are TRBV5-4 and TRBJ2-5; 7 nucleotides match TRBD1. The CDR3 length is 14 residues. The germline CDR1 and CDR2 sequences are SGHNT and YYREEE (reference sequence). After removal of 4 bases from V and 4 bases from J, the junction contained 7 bases not matched to a gene. CDR3 region: CASSTRQGVETQYF. CDR3 DNA: TGTGCCAGCAGCACCCGACAGGGAGTAGAGACCCAGTACTTC.

The rearrangement uses TRBV6-5 and TRBJ2-7; D is ambiguous. V lost 5 bases and J 0 bases, leaving 5 bases between the germline ends. Germline values: CDR1 MNHEY, CDR2 SVGAGI. The CDR3 length is 12 residues. The CDR3 region has the DNA TGTGCCAGCAGTGCCGTCTCCTACGAGCAGTACTTC. Its translation: CASSAVSYEQYF.

This chain uses TRBV7-2 with TRBJ1-6; no clear D. The germline gives CDR1 SGHTA, CDR2 FQGNSA. CDR3 size: 14 residues. V was trimmed by 5 bases and J by 9 bases, leaving 14 bases between them. In DNA, the CDR3 is TGTGCCAGCAGCCTACGGGGTCAGAGTTCACCCCTCCACTTT. This translates into CASSLRGQSSPLHF.

J is TRBJ1-5 and V is TRBV4-2; possibly TRBD1 for D (5 bases). The CDR3 covers 16 residues. The germline V and J ends were trimmed by 0 bases and 5 bases, with 14 bases remaining between them. Germline V gives CDR1 LGHNA, CDR2 YNFKEQ. The DNA for the CDR3 is TGTGCCAGCAGCCAAGAAGCTCGACAGAGCTATCAGCCCCAGCATTTT. This translates into CASSQEARQSYQPQHF.

The V and J genes are TRBV2 and TRBJ2-3; unclear D gene. This CDR3 contains 13 residues. Germline assignment: CDR1 SNHLY and CDR2 FYNNEI. Trimming shortened V by 6 bases and J by 2 bases, and 9 bases separated the two germline ends. CDR3 protein: CASRSRITDTQYF. CDR3 nucleotides: TGTGCCAGCAGGAGTCGTATCACAGATACGCAGTATTTT.

The CDR3 bases are TGTGCCAGCAGCATGGGGGTGGGCGGGGGATCCTACAATGAGCAGTTCTTC. It translates to CASSMGVGGGSYNEQFF. The genes are TRBV5-4 and TRBJ2-1, with 7 nucleotides matching TRBD2. The CDR3 consists of 17 residues. Germline CDR1 and CDR2: SGHNT and YYREEE (reference sequence). With V trimmed by 4 bases and J by 1 base, 11 bases remained unmatched.

The chain employs TRBV23-1 and TRBJ1-1, with D perhaps matching TRBD1 (5 bases). TRBV23-1 is treated as an ORF (open reading frame) with a function not yet certain. The CDR3 runs 17 residues. V shed 6 bases and J shed 0 bases, with 20 bases lying between them. This CDR3 is CASSPPLGDLVNTEAFF. The CDR3 bases are TGCGCCAGCAGCCCCCCTTTGGGGGATCTCGTGAACACTGAAGCTTTCTTT.

The chain is built from TRBV5-1 and TRBJ2-2; TRBD1 or TRBD2 may be the D gene (5 bases each). Germline values: CDR1 SGHRS, CDR2 YFSETQ. The CDR3 spans 17 residues. Trimming removed 4 bases from V and 2 bases from J, with 18 bases in between. CDR3 amino acids: CASSIGGTGTNTGELFF. The CDR3 DNA sequence: TGCGCCAGCAGCATTGGGGGAACAGGTACAAACACCGGGGAGCTGTTTTTT.

The chain links TRBV2 to TRBJ2-4, with TRBD1 as a possible D gene (6 bases). V was trimmed by 5 bases and J by 0 bases, leaving 11 bases between them. This CDR3 is 15 amino acids long. Germline V lookup: CDR1 SNHLY, CDR2 FYNNEI. CDR3 sequence reads: CASSPDRIAKNIQYF. DNA of the CDR3: TGTGCCAGCAGTCCGGACAGAATAGCCAAAAACATTCAGTACTTC.

The chain carries TRBV5-1 and TRBJ1-1; possibly TRBD1 for D (5 bases). The CDR3 runs to 14 residues. CDR1 is SGHRS and CDR2 is YFSETQ in the germline V gene. The V end was cut by 4 bases, the J end by 3 bases, with 13 bases between. CDR3: CASSAQGTHTEAFF. Written as DNA, the CDR3 is TGCGCCAGCAGCGCTCAGGGAACCCACACTGAAGCTTTCTTT.

The chain uses TRBV5-1 and TRBJ1-1; D is uncertain. From germline, CDR1 is SGHRS and CDR2 YFSETQ. The CDR3 is 13 residues long. V lost 5 bases to trimming and J lost 11 bases, with 19 bases between them. In nucleotides, the CDR3 is TGCGCCAGCAGGCGAGACGAAGGCCCCGGGGCTTTCTTT. This encodes CASRRDEGPGAFF. The full variable domain, with the rest looked up from reference TRBV5-1 and TRBJ1-1, is KAGVTQTPRYLIKTRGQQVTLSCSPISGHRSVSWYQQTPGQGLQFLFEYFSETQRNKGNFPGRFSGRQFSNSRSEMNVSTLELGDSALYLCASRRDEGPGAFFGQGTRLTVV.